This T cell receptor beta chain derives from a study of Ad26.COV2.S vaccination and SARS-CoV-2 variants. Study information: Donor was one of the participants in the Ad26.COV2.S arm of the COV1001 trial.

Concerning this clone itself: Its matching antigen is unknown.

Study conclusions and caveats: Ad26.COV2.S recipients had broader spike-specific TCRs (P = 0.0014).

The J segment lost 1 base and the V segment lost 4 bases, leaving 4 bases of the junction unmatched. The germline V gene has CDR1 SGHTA and CDR2 FQGNSA. The CDR3 length is 15 residues. This sample's treatment: roughly 18 received Ad26.COV2.S at low or high dose, single or two shots; roughly 5 received placebo; per-sample allocation not given. Following the first vaccine or placebo injection, samples were taken on day 63. The assay was immunoSEQ multiplex PCR, and TCRdb's table has in-frame clones only and misses some. The table records 200,000 to 250,000 clones, 88% of them present only once. This clonotype originated in a person aged 18-60 years who received the Ad26.COV2.S COVID-19 vaccine or a placebo. The rearrangement joins TRBV7-2 to TRBJ1-3; 7 bases match TRBD1. Sequencing was performed on peripheral blood, taken in a trial of Ad26.COV2.S vaccine versus placebo. The CDR3 spells CASSSTGQSGNTIYF. The CDR3 DNA is TGTGCCAGCAGCTCGACAGGGCAATCTGGAAACACCATATATTTT.